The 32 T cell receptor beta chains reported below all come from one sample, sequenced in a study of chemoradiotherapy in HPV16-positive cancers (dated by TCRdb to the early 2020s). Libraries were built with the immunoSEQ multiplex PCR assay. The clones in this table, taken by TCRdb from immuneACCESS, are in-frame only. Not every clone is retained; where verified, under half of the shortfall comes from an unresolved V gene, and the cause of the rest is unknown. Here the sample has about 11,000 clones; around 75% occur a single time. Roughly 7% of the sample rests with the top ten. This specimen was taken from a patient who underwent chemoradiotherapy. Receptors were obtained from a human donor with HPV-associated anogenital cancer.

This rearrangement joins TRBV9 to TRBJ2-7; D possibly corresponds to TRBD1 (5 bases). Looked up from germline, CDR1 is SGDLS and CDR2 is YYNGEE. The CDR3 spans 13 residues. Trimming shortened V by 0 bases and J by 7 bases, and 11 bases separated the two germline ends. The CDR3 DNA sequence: TGTGCCAGCAGCGTAGTGGATTCAGGGGAGCAGTACTTC. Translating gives CASSVVDSGEQYF.

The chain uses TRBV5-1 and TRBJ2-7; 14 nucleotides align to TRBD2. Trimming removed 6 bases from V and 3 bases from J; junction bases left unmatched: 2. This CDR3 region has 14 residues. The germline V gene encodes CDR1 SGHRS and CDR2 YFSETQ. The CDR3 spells CASKGTSGSYEQYF. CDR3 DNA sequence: TGCGCCAGCAAGGGGACTAGCGGGAGCTACGAGCAGTACTTC.

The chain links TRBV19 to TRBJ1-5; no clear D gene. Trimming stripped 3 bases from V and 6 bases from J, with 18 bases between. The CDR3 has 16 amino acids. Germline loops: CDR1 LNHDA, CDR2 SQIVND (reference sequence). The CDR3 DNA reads TGTGCCAGTAGTATCTTGTGGCAGATAGAATTTCAGCCCCAGCATTTT. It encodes CASSILWQIEFQPQHF. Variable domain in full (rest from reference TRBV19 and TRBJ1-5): DGGITQSPKYLFRKEGQNVTLSCEQNLNHDAMYWYRQDPGQGLRLIYYSQIVNDFQKGDIAEGYSVSREKKESFPLTVTSAQKNPTAFYLCASSILWQIEFQPQHFGDGTRLSIL.

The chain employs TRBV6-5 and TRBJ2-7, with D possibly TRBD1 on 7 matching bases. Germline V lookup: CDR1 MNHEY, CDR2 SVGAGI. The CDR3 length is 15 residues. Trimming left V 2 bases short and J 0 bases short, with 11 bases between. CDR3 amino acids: CASSYARDSSYEQYF. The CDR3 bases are TGTGCCAGCAGTTACGCGCGGGACAGCTCCTACGAGCAGTACTTC.

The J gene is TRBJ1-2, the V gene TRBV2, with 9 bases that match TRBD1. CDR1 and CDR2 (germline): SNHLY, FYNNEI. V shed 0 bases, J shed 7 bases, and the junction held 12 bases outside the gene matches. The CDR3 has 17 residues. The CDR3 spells CASSEARNPGTGTGYTF. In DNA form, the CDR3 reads TGTGCCAGCAGTGAAGCGAGGAATCCCGGGACAGGGACTGGCTACACCTTC.

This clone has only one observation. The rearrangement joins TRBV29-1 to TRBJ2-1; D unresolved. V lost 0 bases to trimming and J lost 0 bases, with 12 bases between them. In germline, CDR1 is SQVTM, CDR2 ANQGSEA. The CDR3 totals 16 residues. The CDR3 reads CSVEEAVTSSYNEQFF. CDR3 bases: TGCAGCGTTGAAGAAGCCGTAACGAGCTCCTACAATGAGCAGTTCTTC.

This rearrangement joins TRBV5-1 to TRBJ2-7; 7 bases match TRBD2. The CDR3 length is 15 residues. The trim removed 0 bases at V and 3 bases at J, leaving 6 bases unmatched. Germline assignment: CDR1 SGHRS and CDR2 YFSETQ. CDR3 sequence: CASSLEASGLYEQYF. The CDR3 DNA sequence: TGCGCCAGCAGCTTGGAGGCTAGCGGACTCTACGAGCAGTACTTC.

This CDR3 reads CASSESPASGRDEQYF. CDR3 DNA: TGCGCCAGCAGTGAGTCCCCGGCTAGCGGGAGGGACGAGCAGTACTTC. The chain carries TRBV10-2 and TRBJ2-7; 12 nucleotides align to TRBD2. The trim removed 0 bases at V and 5 bases at J, leaving 5 bases unmatched. Germline CDR1 WSHSY, CDR2 SAAADI. The CDR3 is 16 amino acids.

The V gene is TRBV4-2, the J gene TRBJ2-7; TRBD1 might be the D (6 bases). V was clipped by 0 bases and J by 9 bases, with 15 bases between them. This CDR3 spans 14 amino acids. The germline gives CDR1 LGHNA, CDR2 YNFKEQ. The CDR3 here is CASSQEFSGAGQYF. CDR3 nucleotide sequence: TGTGCCAGCAGCCAAGAATTTTCAGGGGCCGGGCAGTACTTC.

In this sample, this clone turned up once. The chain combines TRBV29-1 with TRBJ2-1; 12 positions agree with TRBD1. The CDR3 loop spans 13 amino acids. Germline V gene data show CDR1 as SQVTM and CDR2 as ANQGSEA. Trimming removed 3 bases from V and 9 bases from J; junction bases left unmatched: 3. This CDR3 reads CSVEGTGGGEQFF. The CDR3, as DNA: TGCAGCGTTGAGGGGACAGGGGGCGGTGAGCAGTTCTTC.

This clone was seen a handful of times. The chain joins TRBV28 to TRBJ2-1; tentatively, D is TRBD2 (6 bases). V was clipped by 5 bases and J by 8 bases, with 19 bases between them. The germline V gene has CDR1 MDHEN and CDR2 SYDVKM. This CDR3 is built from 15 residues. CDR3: CASSEEGRWGDEQFF. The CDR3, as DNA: TGTGCCAGCAGTGAAGAGGGGCGATGGGGGGATGAGCAGTTCTTC.

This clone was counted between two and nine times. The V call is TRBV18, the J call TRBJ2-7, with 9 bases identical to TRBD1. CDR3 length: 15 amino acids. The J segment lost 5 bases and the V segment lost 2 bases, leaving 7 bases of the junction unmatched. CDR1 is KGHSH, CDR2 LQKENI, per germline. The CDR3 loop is CASSPGTGFLDEQYF. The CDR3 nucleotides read TGTGCCAGCTCACCAGGGACAGGGTTTTTAGACGAGCAGTACTTC. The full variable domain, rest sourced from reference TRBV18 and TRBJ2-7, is NAGVMQNPRHLVRRRGQEARLRCSPMKGHSHVYWYRQLPEEGLKFMVYLQKENIIDESGMPKERFSAEFPKEGPSILRIQQVVRGDSAAYFCASSPGTGFLDEQYFGPGTRLTVT.

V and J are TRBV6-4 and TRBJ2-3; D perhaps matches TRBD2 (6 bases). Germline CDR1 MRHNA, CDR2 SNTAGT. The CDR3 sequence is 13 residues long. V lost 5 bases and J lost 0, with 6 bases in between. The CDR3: CASSSGSTDTQYF. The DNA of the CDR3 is TGTGCCAGCAGTAGCGGGAGCACAGATACGCAGTATTTT.

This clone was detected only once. CDR3 loop: CATSRGGQGVTEAFF. The DNA of the CDR3 is TGTGCCACCAGCAGAGGTGGACAGGGGGTCACTGAAGCTTTCTTT. The V gene is TRBV15, the J gene TRBJ1-1, with TRBD1 identical over 10 bases. The V gene end was trimmed by 1 base and the J gene end by 4 bases; junction bases not matched to a gene: 3. This CDR3 spans 15 amino acids. CDR1 is LNHNV and CDR2 is YYDKDF in the germline V gene (reference sequence).

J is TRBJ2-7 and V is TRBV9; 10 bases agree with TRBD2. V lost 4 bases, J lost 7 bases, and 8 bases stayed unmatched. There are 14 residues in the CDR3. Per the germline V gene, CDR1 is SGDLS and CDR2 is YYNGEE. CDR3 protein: CASSSGTSEGEQYF. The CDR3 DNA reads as TGTGCCAGCAGCTCGGGGACTAGCGAAGGGGAGCAGTACTTC.

The chain's CDR3 is CASSLDTFGDGELFF. Here the CDR3 DNA reads TGTGCCAGCAGCTTGGACACCTTTGGGGACGGGGAGCTGTTTTTT. The V gene is TRBV5-8, the J gene TRBJ2-2; no definite D call. Germline V CDR1 and CDR2: SGHTS, YDEGEE. This CDR3 is built from 15 residues. V was pared by 0 bases and J by 7 bases, with 13 bases between.

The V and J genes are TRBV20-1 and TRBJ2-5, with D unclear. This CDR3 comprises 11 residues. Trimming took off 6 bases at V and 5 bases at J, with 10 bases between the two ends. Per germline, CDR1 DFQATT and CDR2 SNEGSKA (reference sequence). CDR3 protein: CSAPTGETQYF. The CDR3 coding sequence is TGCAGTGCCCCGACCGGGGAGACCCAGTACTTC.

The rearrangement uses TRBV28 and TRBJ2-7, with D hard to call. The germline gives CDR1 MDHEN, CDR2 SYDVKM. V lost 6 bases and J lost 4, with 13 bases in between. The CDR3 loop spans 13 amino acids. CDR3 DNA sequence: TGTGCCAGCAGCCCTTACATGGGGTACGAGCAGTACTTC. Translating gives CASSPYMGYEQYF.

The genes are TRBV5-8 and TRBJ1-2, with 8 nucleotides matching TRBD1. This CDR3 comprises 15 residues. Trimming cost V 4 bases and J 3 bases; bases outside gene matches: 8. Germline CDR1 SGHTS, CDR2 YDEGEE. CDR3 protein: CASSPGQGAHYGYTF. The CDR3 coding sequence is TGTGCCAGCAGCCCAGGGCAGGGGGCCCACTATGGCTACACCTTC.

CDR3 region: CASSSPQGVTEAFF. In DNA, the CDR3 is TGTGCCAGCAGTTCCCCCCAGGGTGTCACTGAAGCTTTCTTT. This chain joins TRBV28 and TRBJ1-1, with D tentatively TRBD1 (5 bases). The CDR3 has 14 amino acids. V shed 4 bases and J shed 4 bases, with 13 bases lying between them. Looked up from germline, CDR1 is MDHEN and CDR2 is SYDVKM.

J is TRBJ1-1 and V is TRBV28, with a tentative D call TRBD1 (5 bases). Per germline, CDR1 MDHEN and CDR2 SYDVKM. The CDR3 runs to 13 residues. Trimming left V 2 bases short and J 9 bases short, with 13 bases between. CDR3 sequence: CASSLVDSRQAFF. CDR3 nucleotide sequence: TGTGCCAGCAGTTTAGTCGACAGTCGTCAAGCTTTCTTT. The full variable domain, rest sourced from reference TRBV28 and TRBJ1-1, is DVKVTQSSRYLVKRTGEKVFLECVQDMDHENMFWYRQDPGLGLRLIYFSYDVKMKEKGDIPEGYSVSREKKERFSLILESASTNQTSMYLCASSLVDSRQAFFGQGTRLTVV.

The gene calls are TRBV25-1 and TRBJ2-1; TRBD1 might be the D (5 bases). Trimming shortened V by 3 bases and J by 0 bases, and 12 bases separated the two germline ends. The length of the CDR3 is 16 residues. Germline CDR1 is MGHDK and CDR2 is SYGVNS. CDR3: CASSERKGISYNEQFF. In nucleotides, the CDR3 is TGTGCCAGCAGTGAGCGAAAGGGGATCTCCTACAATGAGCAGTTCTTC. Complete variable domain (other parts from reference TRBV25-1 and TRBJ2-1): EADIYQTPRYLVIGTGKKITLECSQTMGHDKMYWYQQDPGMELHLIHYSYGVNSTEKGDLSSESTVSRIRTEHFPLTLESARPSHTSQYLCASSERKGISYNEQFFGPGTRLTVL.

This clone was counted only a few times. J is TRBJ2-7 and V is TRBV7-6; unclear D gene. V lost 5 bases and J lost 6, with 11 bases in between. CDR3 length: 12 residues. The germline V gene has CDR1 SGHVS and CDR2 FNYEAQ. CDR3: CASSPGPGEQYF. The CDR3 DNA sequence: TGTGCCAGCAGCCCCGGCCCGGGCGAGCAGTACTTC.

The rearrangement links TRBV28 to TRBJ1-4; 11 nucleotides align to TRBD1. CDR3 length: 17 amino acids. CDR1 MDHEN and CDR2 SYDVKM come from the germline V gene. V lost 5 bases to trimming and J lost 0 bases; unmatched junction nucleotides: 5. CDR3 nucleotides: TGTGCCAGCAGTATAGGACAGGGGGCCTCAACTAATGAAAAACTGTTTTTT. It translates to CASSIGQGASTNEKLFF.

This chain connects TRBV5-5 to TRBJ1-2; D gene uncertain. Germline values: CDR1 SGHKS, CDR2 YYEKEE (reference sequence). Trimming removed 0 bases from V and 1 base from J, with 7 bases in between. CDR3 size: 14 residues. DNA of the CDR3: TGTGCCAGCAGCTTGGGAACCTATAACTATGGCTACACCTTC. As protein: CASSLGTYNYGYTF.

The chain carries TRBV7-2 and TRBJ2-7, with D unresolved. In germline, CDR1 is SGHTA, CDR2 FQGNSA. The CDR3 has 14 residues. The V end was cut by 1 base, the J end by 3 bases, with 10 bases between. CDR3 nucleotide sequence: TGTGCCAGCAGCTTAGGCGGCTTAAACTACGAGCAGTACTTC. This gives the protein CASSLGGLNYEQYF.

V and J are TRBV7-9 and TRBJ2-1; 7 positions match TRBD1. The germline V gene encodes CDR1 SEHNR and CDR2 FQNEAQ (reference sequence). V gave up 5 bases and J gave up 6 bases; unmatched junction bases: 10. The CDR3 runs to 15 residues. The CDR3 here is CASSPATGWGNEQFF. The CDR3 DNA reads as TGTGCCAGCAGCCCGGCGACAGGGTGGGGCAATGAGCAGTTCTTC.

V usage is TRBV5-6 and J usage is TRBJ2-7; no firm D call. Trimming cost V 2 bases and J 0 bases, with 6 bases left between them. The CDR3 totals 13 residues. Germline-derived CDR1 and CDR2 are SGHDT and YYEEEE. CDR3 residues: CASSFPSSYEQYF. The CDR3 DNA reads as TGTGCCAGCAGCTTCCCGAGCTCCTACGAGCAGTACTTC.

DNA of the CDR3: TGTGCCTGGAGTAATTTCGAGGGGTGGGTGACCTACGAGCAGTACTTC. This encodes CAWSNFEGWVTYEQYF. The J gene is TRBJ2-7, the V gene TRBV30; D possibly matches TRBD1 or TRBD2 (5 bases each). V lost 2 bases and J 2 bases, leaving 19 bases between the germline ends. Germline CDR1 is GTSNPN and CDR2 is SVGIG (reference sequence). CDR3 length: 16 amino acids.

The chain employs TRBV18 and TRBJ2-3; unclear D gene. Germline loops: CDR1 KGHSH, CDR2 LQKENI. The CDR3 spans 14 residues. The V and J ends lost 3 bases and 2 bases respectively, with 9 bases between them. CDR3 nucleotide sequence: TGTGCCAGCTCACCCCCCGAATCCACAGATACGCAGTATTTT. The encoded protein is CASSPPESTDTQYF.

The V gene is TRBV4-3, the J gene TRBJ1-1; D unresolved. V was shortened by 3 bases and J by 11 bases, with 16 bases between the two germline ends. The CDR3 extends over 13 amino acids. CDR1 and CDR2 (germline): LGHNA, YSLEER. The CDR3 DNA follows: TGCGCCAGCAGCCATAACCGAGGACCTGGGGCTTTCTTT. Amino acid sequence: CASSHNRGPGAFF.

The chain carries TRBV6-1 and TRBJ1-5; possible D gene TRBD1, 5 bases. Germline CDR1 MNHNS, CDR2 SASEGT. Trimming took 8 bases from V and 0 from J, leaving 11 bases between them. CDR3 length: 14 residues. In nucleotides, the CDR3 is TGTGCCAGCTCGGGGCAGAATAGCAATCAGCCCCAGCATTTT. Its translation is CASSGQNSNQPQHF.